Here is one T cell receptor (beta chain) with its context. This clonotype was detected ten times or more. Its antigen has not been determined. No much larger clone is present one base from it, and per-base qualities are unavailable. The data derive from a study of neurological immune-mediated disorders (dated by TCRdb to between 2018 and 2021). A note on the overall study: Peripheral blood TCR-beta repertoires from patients with HTLV-I-associated myelopathy (HAM/TSP), patients with multiple sclerosis, and healthy controls were compared in the study using UMI-based sequencing. Alongside PBMC samples, the set of about 100 TCR-beta libraries contained longitudinal samples, technical triplicates, and paired CD4+ and CD8+ T-cell subsets that had been sorted. Of the 60 to 70 subjects in the cohort, roughly 14 were HAM/TSP patients, about 34 were multiple sclerosis patients, and around 20 were healthy controls. On the study overall, not on this receptor specifically: TCR clonal expansion was highest in HAM/TSP patients and lowest in MS patients, with MS patients falling below even healthy controls. No identical CDR3 amino acid sequences were shared among expanded clones across subjects, suggesting private TCR-beta repertoires in all groups.

Blood bank volunteers in Maryland, USA served as the healthy controls. Unsorted PBMC libraries were generated from 2 million PBMCs stored in RNAlater at -80 °C until RNA extraction. PBMCs were separated from peripheral blood using Ficoll-Hypaque density gradient centrifugation and then cryopreserved in liquid nitrogen. The V and J ends are trimmed by 3 bases and 6 bases, leaving 15 bases between them. From the cysteine through the phenylalanine, the CDR3 covers 13 amino acids. Here the CDR3 DNA is all that survives: 39 bases in frame from base 1. Sequences DFQATT (CDR1) and SNEGSKA (CDR2) are obtained from the germline V gene (reference sequence). cDNA was synthesized by template-switch 5'RACE using a primer with a 10-nucleotide random unique molecular identifier that tagged each TCR transcript. Every sequencing run covered 15-18 subjects and yielded more than 200 million TCR-beta sequences. The RNeasy kit was used for extraction of total RNA. The KAPA Real-time Library Amplification kit was used to amplify TCR-beta VDJ regions with primers targeting the TCR constant region and the 5'RACE anchor. Sample indexes and Illumina adaptors were added in a first PCR, after which library yield was increased in a second PCR. The roughly 650 bp TCR product was size-selected on a 2% E-gel SizeSelection system after Ampure bead purification. Before pooling, library quality was assessed on a Bioanalyzer, concentration was determined with Qubit, and library quantification was performed with the Kapa Library Quantification kit. An Illumina HiSeq 2500 sequenced the libraries paired-end 2 x 150 bp. To increase sequence diversity, 25-30% phiX was spiked into each library pool. Per the source publication's procedure: The quality-filtered reads were processed with the UMI-based MiGEC pipeline, whose error correction step removed more than 75% of the raw TCR sequences. IMGT germline references were used for alignment of VDJ genes, and clonotypes were defined by a unique CDR3 amino acid sequence together with V-J genes. Clonal expansion, Shannon diversity, and CDR3 relatedness (CalcPairwiseDistances, ClusterSamples) were evaluated with VDJtools, and phylogenetic trees were built with CLCbio workbench. Expanded clones were defined as having at least 8 unique UMIs, based on coefficient-of-variation modelling across technical triplicates. The public reads were run again by TCRdb, first through fastp at Q25 and then through MiXCR, and only productive beta chains were kept. CDR3 protein sequences are deduplicated, and each keeps its most common genes and DNA. These V and J calls rely on TCRdb rather than the paper's analysis. Counted in this sample were about 14,000 distinct CDR3 sequences; about 10% of them appeared once. 24% of the sample lies in the top ten.

The sequencing sample was made of PBMCs. Recombination joined TRBV20-1 with TRBJ2-7; the D assignment is uncertain and may be TRBD1 or TRBD2, with 5 bases supporting each. The TCR sequence derives from a woman aged 40 to 50 in good health. CDR3 sequence: CSASRDPRSEQYF. The DNA sequence is TGCAGTGCTAGCCGGGACCCCAGGTCCGAGCAGTACTTC.